This TCR beta chain was obtained from a study of OX40 agonist ivuxolimab in advanced cancers. Looking at the study overall: Patients took ivuxolimab, an agonistic anti-OX40 (CD134) antibody. Intravenous ivuxolimab at 0.01 to 10 mg/kg was given to patients every 2 weeks. The group had a mean age of 60 years, ranged from about 23 to 79, and was around 82% male. Partial response was recorded in three patients: one hepatocellular carcinoma and two cutaneous melanoma cases.

Produced via immunoSEQ multiplex PCR; TCRdb's table is partial and in-frame only. The table records fewer than 80,000 clones, 89% of them present only once. Germline V CDR1 and CDR2: MDHEN, SYDVKM. CDR3 length: 15 amino acids. The ends lost 2 bases at V and 5 bases at J; junction bases unmatched: 5. This chain links TRBV28 with TRBJ2-2; 7 bases agree with TRBD1. The sample here was CD4+ or CD8+ T cells sorted from blood, taken in a trial of the OX40 agonist ivuxolimab. The receptor was derived from an adult with an advanced solid tumor such as melanoma, head and neck, liver or kidney cancer. In nucleotides, the CDR3 is TGTGCCAGCAGTTTACAGGGGGATGGTACCGGGGAGCTGTTTTTT. The encoded protein is CASSLQGDGTGELFF. The whole variable domain, filled in from reference TRBV28 and TRBJ2-2, reads DVKVTQSSRYLVKRTGEKVFLECVQDMDHENMFWYRQDPGLGLRLIYFSYDVKMKEKGDIPEGYSVSREKKERFSLILESASTNQTSMYLCASSLQGDGTGELFFGEGSRLTVL.